Listed below are T cell receptor beta chains from one sample, sequenced in a study of cytomegalovirus exposure and HLA in healthy donors. Profiled with immunoSEQ multiplex PCR; TCRdb holds only in-frame clones, not every one. This table holds about 360,000 clones, roughly 85% found once. What was sequenced was PBMCs. The receptors derive from a woman aged 18-29 years in good health and CMV-seronegative. The CDR3 runs from the conserved cysteine through the conserved F or W. D genes are given only for firm matches. Clone size is stated in some rows and not others, as once, few, many or a class when expanded.

TRBD2 | NA | TRBJ2-1 | TRBV2 | CASKGLEEFF | TGTGCCAGCAAGGGACTAGAGGAGTTCTTC
NA | NA | TRBJ1-2 | TRBV9 | CASSVPARQNISTHRETGYTF | TGTGCCAGCAGCGTTCCGGCCCGACAGAACATTTCCACCCATAGGGAAACAGGCTACACCTTC
TRBD1 | NA | TRBJ2-4 | TRBV4-1 | CASSNLPTGKAKNIQYF | TGCGCCAGCAGCAACCTCCCGACAGGGAAAGCCAAAAACATTCAGTACTTC
TRBD1 | NA | TRBJ2-5 | TRBV14 | CASSHSGTGGAETQYF | TGTGCCAGCAGCCATTCCGGGACAGGGGGCGCAGAGACCCAGTACTTC
NA | NA | TRBJ1-4 | TRBV7-9 | CASSPVGGVREKLFF | TGTGCCAGCAGCCCCGTCGGAGGGGTTAGAGAAAAACTGTTTTTT
NA | NA | TRBJ2-6 | TRBV18 | CASSNTESSGANVLTF | TGTGCCAGCTCAAACACAGAGAGCTCTGGGGCCAACGTCCTGACTTTC
NA | NA | TRBJ2-2 | TRBV27 | CASSRAGYTGELFF | TGTGCCAGCAGCCGCGCGGGGTACACCGGGGAGCTGTTTTTT
TRBD2 | NA | TRBJ2-7 | TRBV5-1 | CASSLVGLAGGEEQYF | TGCGCCAGCAGCTTGGTAGGTCTAGCGGGAGGTGAAGAGCAGTACTTC
NA | NA | TRBJ2-7 | TRBV7-3 | CASSLSRGGPYEQYF | TGTGCCAGCAGCTTATCTCGGGGAGGACCCTACGAGCAGTACTTC
TRBD1 | NA | TRBJ1-1 | TRBV9 | CASSVSDGQVGNTEAFF | TGTGCCAGCAGCGTTTCTGATGGACAGGTCGGGAACACTGAAGCTTTCTTT
NA | NA | TRBJ1-1 | TRBV7-9 | CASSSDTNTEAFF | TGTGCCAGCAGCTCTGACACGAACACTGAAGCTTTCTTT
NA | NA | TRBJ2-2 | TRBV4-1 | CASSQDFTRDPGELFF | TGCGCCAGCAGCCAAGATTTCACTAGGGATCCCGGGGAGCTGTTTTTT
TRBD2 | NA | TRBJ2-1 | TRBV6-5 | CASSYFGGGARNEQFF | TGTGCCAGCAGTTACTTCGGCGGGGGGGCAAGGAATGAGCAGTTCTTC
TRBD2 | NA | TRBJ2-3 | TRBV2 | CASRREGTTDTQYF | TGTGCCAGCAGGCGGGAGGGTACAACAGATACGCAGTATTTT
NA | NA | TRBJ1-5 | TRBV7-9 | CASSPVGGGNQPQHF | TGTGCCAGCAGCCCCGTCGGGGGAGGGAATCAGCCCCAGCATTTT
NA | NA | TRBJ1-5 | TRBV19 | CASSVPRGRSNQPQHF | TGTGCCAGTAGTGTCCCCAGGGGTAGAAGCAATCAGCCCCAGCATTTT
NA | NA | TRBJ2-7 | TRBV6-1 | CASSEIIRSNEQYF | TGTGCCAGCAGTGAAATTATCAGGTCCAACGAGCAGTACTTC
NA | NA | TRBJ1-1 | TRBV6-1 | CASRGLRTRDTEAFF | TGTGCCAGCAGGGGGCTAAGGACTAGGGACACTGAAGCTTTCTTT
TRBD1 | NA | TRBJ1-2 | TRBV28 | CASSPYPAGGGIYGYTF | TGTGCCAGCAGCCCTTACCCGGCAGGGGGAGGAATCTATGGCTACACCTTC
TRBD1 | NA | TRBJ1-2 | TRBV11-1 | CASSLVGSGTGSYTF | TGTGCCAGCAGCCTAGTCGGATCCGGGACAGGGTCCTACACCTTC
NA | NA | TRBJ1-1 | TRBV28 | CASSWAKDSLNTEAFF | TGTGCCAGCAGCTGGGCAAAGGACAGCTTGAACACTGAAGCTTTCTTT
TRBD1 | NA | TRBJ1-4 | TRBV5-1 | CASSPTGSTNEKLFF | TGCGCCAGCAGCCCGACAGGGTCAACTAATGAAAAACTGTTTTTT
NA | once | TRBJ2-1 | TRBV10-1 | CATSGTPRGNEQFF | TGCGCCACCTCTGGGACTCCCCGGGGCAATGAGCAGTTCTTC
TRBD1 | NA | TRBJ1-2 | TRBV5-1 | CASSLAAGQLSQGYTF | TGCGCCAGCAGCTTGGCCGCGGGACAGTTATCCCAGGGCTACACCTTC
TRBD1 | once | TRBJ1-5 | TRBV28 | CASSPHRDRAQPQHF | TGTGCCAGCAGTCCACATAGGGACAGGGCGCAGCCCCAGCATTTT
TRBD1 | NA | TRBJ2-2 | TRBV19 | CASSIGRDRVWTGELFF | TGTGCCAGTAGTATAGGCCGGGACAGGGTGTGGACCGGGGAGCTGTTTTTT
TRBD2 | NA | TRBJ2-1 | TRBV10-1 | CASSAFERGYNEQFF | TGCGCCAGCAGTGCATTTGAGCGGGGATACAATGAGCAGTTCTTC
NA | NA | TRBJ2-3 | TRBV27 | CASSWRLSTDTQYF | TGTGCCAGCAGTTGGAGACTTAGCACAGATACGCAGTATTTT
TRBD1 | NA | TRBJ1-2 | TRBV18 | CASSPVTTGEGYTF | TGTGCCAGCTCACCGGTGACGACAGGGGAAGGCTACACCTTC
TRBD1 | once | TRBJ1-5 | TRBV2 | CASSETGVGQPQHF | TGTGCCAGCAGCGAAACAGGGGTCGGACAGCCCCAGCATTTT
TRBD1 | once | TRBJ1-5 | TRBV27 | CASSPSSRGNQPQHF | TGTGCCAGCAGCCCAAGTTCCAGGGGGAATCAGCCCCAGCATTTT
NA | NA | TRBJ2-7 | TRBV28 | CATRVTGYHEQYF | TGTGCCACCCGAGTCACAGGATACCACGAGCAGTACTTC
NA | NA | TRBJ2-7 | TRBV19 | CASSIQGRYEQYF | TGTGCCAGTAGTATACAGGGGAGATACGAGCAGTACTTC
NA | NA | TRBJ1-1 | TRBV2 | CASRGLLGNTEAFF | TGTGCCAGCAGGGGACTGTTGGGTAACACTGAAGCTTTCTTT
NA | NA | TRBJ2-1 | TRBV2 | CASSSGYNEQFF | TGTGCCAGCAGTTCAGGGTACAATGAGCAGTTCTTC
NA | NA | TRBJ2-2 | TRBV13 | CASSLVMAPGKGELFF | TGTGCCAGCAGCTTAGTGATGGCGCCAGGAAAAGGGGAGCTGTTTTTT
NA | NA | TRBJ1-3 | TRBV6-5 | CASSYNRESGNTIYF | TGTGCCAGCAGTTATAACAGGGAGTCTGGAAACACCATATATTTT
NA | NA | TRBJ2-5 | TRBV15 | CATSRDGREETQYF | TGTGCCACCAGCAGAGATGGCAGGGAAGAGACCCAGTACTTC
TRBD2 | NA | TRBJ2-2 | TRBV7-6 | CASSSRLAGGSGGELFF | TGTGCCAGCAGCTCGAGACTAGCGGGAGGATCTGGCGGGGAGCTGTTTTTT
NA | NA | TRBJ2-7 | TRBV6-1 | CASSDHRVHEQYF | TGTGCCAGCAGTGACCACAGGGTCCACGAGCAGTACTTC
NA | NA | TRBJ1-2 | TRBV6-1 | CASSEAETYGYTF | TGTGCCAGCAGTGAGGCAGAAACCTATGGCTACACCTTC
NA | once | TRBJ1-6 | TRBV6-1 | CASRSPGSGSPLHF | TGTGCCAGCAGGTCCCCAGGGTCAGGTTCACCCCTCCACTTT
TRBD1 | NA | TRBJ2-7 | TRBV18 | CASSPPGTGAYEQYF | TGTGCCAGCTCACCACCGGGGACAGGCGCCTACGAGCAGTACTTC
TRBD1 | NA | TRBJ1-2 | TRBV7-9 | CASSRTGTEDGNYGYTF | TGTGCCAGCAGTCGAACCGGGACAGAGGACGGTAACTATGGCTACACCTTC
NA | NA | TRBJ1-3 | TRBV13 | CASSGSRSGDSGNTIYF | TGTGCCAGCAGCGGTTCCCGGAGCGGGGATTCTGGAAACACCATATATTTT
NA | NA | TRBJ1-6 | TRBV11-1 | CASSRDRANSPLHF | TGTGCCAGCAGCCGCGACAGAGCTAATTCACCCCTCCACTTT
TRBD2 | NA | TRBJ2-1 | TRBV4-1 | CASSQVGTRDNEQFF | TGCGCCAGCAGCCAAGTCGGGACTAGGGATAATGAGCAGTTCTTC
NA | NA | TRBJ2-3 | TRBV7-9 | CASTLGDTQYF | TGTGCCAGCACCCTCGGGGATACGCAGTATTTT
NA | NA | TRBJ2-3 | TRBV5-4 | CASSLYLDTQYF | TGTGCCAGCAGCCTTTATTTAGATACGCAGTATTTT
NA | NA | TRBJ2-5 | TRBV2 | CASSVLAGGETQYF | TGTGCCAGCAGTGTACTAGCTGGAGGGGAGACCCAGTACTTC
TRBD2 | NA | TRBJ2-1 | TRBV2 | CASSGSLLAGGLNEQFF | TGTGCCAGCAGTGGATCCTTGTTAGCGGGGGGGCTGAATGAGCAGTTCTTC
NA | NA | TRBJ2-5 | TRBV7-7 | CASSPGIALQETQYF | TGTGCCAGCAGCCCAGGCATCGCCCTACAAGAGACCCAGTACTTC
TRBD1 | NA | TRBJ1-1 | TRBV12-5 | CASGIGDRGSTEAFF | TGTGCTAGTGGCATAGGGGACAGAGGCTCCACTGAAGCTTTCTTT
NA | NA | TRBJ2-3 | TRBV5-1 | CASSLSAGSTDTQYF | TGCGCCAGCAGCTTAAGTGCGGGGAGCACAGATACGCAGTATTTT
NA | NA | TRBJ1-5 | TRBV4-1 | CASSQEQDQPQHF | TGCGCCAGCAGCCAAGAACAAGATCAGCCCCAGCATTTT
TRBD1 | NA | TRBJ1-1 | TRBV5-6 | CASSLVGTGSVAEAFF | TGTGCCAGCAGCTTGGTAGGGACAGGGTCTGTTGCTGAAGCTTTCTTT
NA | once | TRBJ1-6 | TRBV28 | CASSLGRGTDYNSPLHF | TGTGCCAGCAGTTTAGGTAGGGGGACGGACTATAATTCACCCCTCCACTTT